Listed here are 8 T cell receptor beta chains from one sample, sequenced in a study of CD8+CD57+ T cells in acquired aplastic anemia. According to the study, genomic DNA was the template for TCR beta VDJ and CDR3 profiling. TCRdb analysed the reads with MiXCR anew, one entry per CDR3 protein. Of 150,000 to 200,000 distinct CDR3 sequences listed, 64% are singletons. The sequenced material came from sorted CD4+, CD8+, or CD8+CD57+ T cells (not recorded which) from PBMCs. Receptors were obtained from a human donor with severe aplastic anemia or a healthy control (not recorded which).

This clonotype was found many times. The chain links TRBV13 to TRBJ2-7, with D uncertain. From germline, CDR1 is PRHDT and CDR2 FYEKMQ (reference sequence). Trimming removed 5 bases from V and 2 bases from J, with 7 bases in between. This CDR3 has 12 amino acids. The CDR3 sequence is CASSRDTYEQYF. DNA for the CDR3: TGTGCCAGCAGCCGCGACACCTACGAGCAGTACTTC.

The chain has TRBV24-1 and TRBJ1-5; a possible D gene is TRBD1 (6 bases). The germline V gene has CDR1 KGHDR and CDR2 SFDVKD. The CDR3 contains 15 residues. Between the trimmed V and J ends, which lost 4 bases and 6 bases, there was a span of 15 bases. The CDR3 DNA reads TGTGCCACCAGTGAAGGACAGAGCGGGGCTCAGCCCCAGCATTTT. Residues: CATSEGQSGAQPQHF.

This clonotype was seen ten or more times. V gene TRBV20-1 combines with J gene TRBJ1-5, with D perhaps TRBD1 (5 bases). CDR3 length: 14 amino acids. Germline V gene lookup returns CDR1 DFQATT and CDR2 SNEGSKA (reference sequence). The V and J ends lost 0 bases and 7 bases respectively, with 13 bases between them. This chain's CDR3 is CSARERGTAQPQHF. The CDR3 DNA reads as TGCAGTGCTAGAGAGCGGGGCACGGCCCAGCCCCAGCATTTT.

Ten or more counts support this clonotype. V and J are TRBV27 and TRBJ2-7, with D possibly called TRBD1 or TRBD2 (5 bases each). Germline lookup yields CDR1 MNHEY and CDR2 SMNVEV (reference sequence). Trimming cost V 7 bases and J 4 bases, with 20 bases left between them. There are 15 residues in the CDR3. In nucleotides, the CDR3 is TGTGCCAGCACAGACAGCCTCATCTCGGGGTACGAGCAGTACTTC. It codes for CASTDSLISGYEQYF.

This clonotype was seen a handful of times. The chain recombines TRBV19 with TRBJ2-7; weak D call: TRBD2 (6 bases). The CDR3 has 15 residues. V lost 1 base and J lost 5, with 15 bases in between. The germline V gene has CDR1 LNHDA and CDR2 SQIVND (reference sequence). The CDR3 reads CASSIGRGLGDEQYF. The CDR3 DNA reads TGTGCCAGTAGTATAGGGAGGGGTTTGGGAGACGAGCAGTACTTC.

There are a few counts of this clonotype. CDR3 DNA sequence: TGCAGCGTGGTGGACAGTTCATTCCTCAACTATGGCTACACCTTC. Translating gives CSVVDSSFLNYGYTF. V gene TRBV29-1 combines with J gene TRBJ1-2; possible D gene TRBD1, 6 bases. Germline V gene sequence: CDR1 SQVTM, CDR2 ANQGSEA. This CDR3 spans 15 amino acids. V was cut by 6 bases and J by 2 bases, with 19 bases left in between.

This clonotype was detected only a few times. The rearrangement uses TRBV20-1 and TRBJ1-2; D is uncertain. The CDR3 sequence is 13 residues long. V dropped 6 bases and J dropped 2 bases, with 13 bases sitting between them. Looked up from germline, CDR1 is DFQATT and CDR2 is SNEGSKA (reference sequence). CDR3 coding DNA: TGCAGTGCCGGGGAGGCGGTCAACTATGGCTACACCTTC. Translation gives CSAGEAVNYGYTF.

This chain joins TRBV24-1 and TRBJ2-5, with TRBD1 as a possible D gene (6 bases). CDR1 and CDR2 (germline): KGHDR, SFDVKD. This CDR3 comprises 15 residues. Deletions cut 3 bases from V and 5 bases from J, with 15 bases between. The DNA of the CDR3 is TGTGCCACCAGTGATAACGACAGGTATGGGGAGACCCAGTACTTC. Its translation: CATSDNDRYGETQYF.